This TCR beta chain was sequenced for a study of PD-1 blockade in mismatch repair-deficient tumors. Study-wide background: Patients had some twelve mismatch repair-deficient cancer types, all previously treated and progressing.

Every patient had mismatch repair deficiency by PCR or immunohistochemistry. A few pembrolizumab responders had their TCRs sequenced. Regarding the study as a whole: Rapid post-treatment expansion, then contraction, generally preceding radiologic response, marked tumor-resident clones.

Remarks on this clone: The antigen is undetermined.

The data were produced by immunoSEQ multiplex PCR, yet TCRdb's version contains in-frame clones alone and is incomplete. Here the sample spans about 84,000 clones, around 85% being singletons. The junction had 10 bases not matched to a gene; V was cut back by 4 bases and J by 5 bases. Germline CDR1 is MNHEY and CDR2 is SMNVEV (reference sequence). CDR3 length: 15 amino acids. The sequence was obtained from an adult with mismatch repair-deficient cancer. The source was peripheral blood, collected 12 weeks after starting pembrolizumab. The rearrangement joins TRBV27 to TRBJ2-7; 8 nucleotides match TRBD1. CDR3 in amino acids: CASSSPGQGRNEQYF. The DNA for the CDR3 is TGTGCCAGCAGTTCGCCCGGACAGGGTCGGAACGAGCAGTACTTC.